This T cell receptor beta chain was captured by sequencing in a study of blood T cell repertoires in COVID-19. Study summary: Sources were T cells, B-cell-depleted T cells, or PBMCs; the material itself was cDNA or gDNA.

In the authors' methods: Quantification of nucleated cells was approximated via reference gene primer amplification. Repertoires were generated with immunoSEQ multiplex PCR, while TCRdb's copy carries only in-frame clones and drops some. D and trimming come from the DNA, and the V and J calls and clone size come from that table. The table shows around 200,000 clones, with roughly 88% occurring only once. Those who participated ranged in age from roughly 18 to 90 years and resided in approximately 23 US areas. Germline CDR1 is MDHEN and CDR2 is SYDVKM. There are 15 residues in the CDR3. The V and J ends lost 4 bases and 1 base, in that order; junction bases with no gene match: 6.

This sequence originates from a man between 40 and 49 years old with acute COVID-19. The sequenced material came from PBMCs or T cells enriched from blood (not recorded which). V gene TRBV28 combines with J gene TRBJ2-7, with 8 bases that match TRBD2. The CDR3 reads CASSSDSGTSYEQYF. CDR3 bases: TGTGCCAGCAGTTCCGATAGCGGGACTTCCTACGAGCAGTACTTC.